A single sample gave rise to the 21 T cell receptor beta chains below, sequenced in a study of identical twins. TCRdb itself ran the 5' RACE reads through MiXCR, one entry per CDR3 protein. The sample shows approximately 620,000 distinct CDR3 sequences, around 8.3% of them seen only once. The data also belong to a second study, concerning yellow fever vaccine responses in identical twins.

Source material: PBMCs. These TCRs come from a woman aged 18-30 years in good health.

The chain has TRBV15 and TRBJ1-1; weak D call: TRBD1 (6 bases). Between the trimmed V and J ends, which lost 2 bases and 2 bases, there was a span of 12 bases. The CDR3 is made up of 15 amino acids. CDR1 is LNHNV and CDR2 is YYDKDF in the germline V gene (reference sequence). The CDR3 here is CATSRMGALNTEAFF. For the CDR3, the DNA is TGTGCCACCAGCAGAATGGGGGCCCTTAACACTGAAGCTTTCTTT. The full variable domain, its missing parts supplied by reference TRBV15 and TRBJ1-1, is DAMVIQNPRYQVTQFGKPVTLSCSQTLNHNVMYWYQQKSSQAPKLLFHYYDKDFNNEADTPDNFQSRRPNTSFCFLDIRSPGLGDTAMYLCATSRMGALNTEAFFGQGTRLTVV.

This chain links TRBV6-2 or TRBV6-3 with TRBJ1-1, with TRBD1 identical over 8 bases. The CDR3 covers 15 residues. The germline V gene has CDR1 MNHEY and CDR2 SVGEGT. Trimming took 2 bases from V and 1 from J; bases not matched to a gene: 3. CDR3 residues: CASSYTGTGNTEAFF. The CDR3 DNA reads TGTGCCAGCAGTTACACCGGGACAGGGAACACTGAAGCTTTCTTT.

The chain's CDR3 is CASSVVGTVVDEQFF. In DNA, the CDR3 is TGTGCCAGCAGCGTAGTAGGGACAGTGGTCGATGAGCAGTTCTTC. This chain connects TRBV9 to TRBJ2-1, with TRBD1 matching 7 bases. V shed 0 bases, J shed 8 bases, and the junction held 8 bases outside the gene matches. The germline gives CDR1 SGDLS, CDR2 YYNGEE. CDR3 length: 15 amino acids.

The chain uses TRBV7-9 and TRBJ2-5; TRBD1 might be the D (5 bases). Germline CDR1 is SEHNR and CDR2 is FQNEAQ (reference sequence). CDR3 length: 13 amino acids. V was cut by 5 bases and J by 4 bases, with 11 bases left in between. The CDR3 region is CASSPDSPETQYF. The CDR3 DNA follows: TGTGCCAGCAGCCCTGACAGCCCAGAGACCCAGTACTTC.

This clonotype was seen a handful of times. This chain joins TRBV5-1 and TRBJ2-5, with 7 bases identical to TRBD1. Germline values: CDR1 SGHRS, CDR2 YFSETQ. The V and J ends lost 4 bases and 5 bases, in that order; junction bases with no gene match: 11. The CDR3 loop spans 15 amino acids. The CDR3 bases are TGCGCCAGCAGCCCCGGACAGGACTCTCGGGAGACCCAGTACTTC. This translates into CASSPGQDSRETQYF.

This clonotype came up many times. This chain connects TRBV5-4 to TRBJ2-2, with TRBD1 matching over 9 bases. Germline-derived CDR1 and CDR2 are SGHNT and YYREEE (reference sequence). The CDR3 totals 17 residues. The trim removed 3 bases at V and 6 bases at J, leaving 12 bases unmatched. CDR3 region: CASSSYRGQGLAGELFF. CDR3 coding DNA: TGTGCCAGCAGCTCCTACCGGGGACAGGGCTTAGCCGGGGAGCTGTTTTTT.

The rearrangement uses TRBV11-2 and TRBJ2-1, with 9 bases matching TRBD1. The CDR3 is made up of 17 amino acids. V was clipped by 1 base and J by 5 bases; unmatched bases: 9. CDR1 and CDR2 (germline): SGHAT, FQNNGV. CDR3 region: CASSLGTTGGANNEQFF. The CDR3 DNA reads TGTGCCAGCAGCTTAGGGACCACAGGGGGCGCGAACAATGAGCAGTTCTTC.

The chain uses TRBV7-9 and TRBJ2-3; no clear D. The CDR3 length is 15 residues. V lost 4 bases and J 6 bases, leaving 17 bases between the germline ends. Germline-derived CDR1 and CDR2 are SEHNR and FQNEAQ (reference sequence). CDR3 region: CASSYRAPRVDTQYF. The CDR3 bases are TGTGCCAGCAGCTACCGGGCCCCTCGGGTGGATACGCAGTATTTT.

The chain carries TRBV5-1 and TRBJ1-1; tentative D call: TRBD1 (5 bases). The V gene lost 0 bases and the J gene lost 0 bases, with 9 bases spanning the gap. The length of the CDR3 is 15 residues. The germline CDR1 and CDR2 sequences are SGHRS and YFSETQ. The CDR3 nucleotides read TGCGCCAGCAGCTTGGCCGAGGGGATGAACACTGAAGCTTTCTTT. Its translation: CASSLAEGMNTEAFF. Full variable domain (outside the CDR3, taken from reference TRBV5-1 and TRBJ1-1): KAGVTQTPRYLIKTRGQQVTLSCSPISGHRSVSWYQQTPGQGLQFLFEYFSETQRNKGNFPGRFSGRQFSNSRSEMNVSTLELGDSALYLCASSLAEGMNTEAFFGQGTRLTVV.

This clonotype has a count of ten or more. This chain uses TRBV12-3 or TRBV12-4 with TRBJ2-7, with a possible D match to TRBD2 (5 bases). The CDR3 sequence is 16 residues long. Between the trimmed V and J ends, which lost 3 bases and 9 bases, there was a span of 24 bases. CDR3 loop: CASSFSGNRTLRGQYF. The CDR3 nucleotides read TGTGCCAGCAGTTTCTCCGGGAATAGAACCCTACGGGGGCAGTACTTC.

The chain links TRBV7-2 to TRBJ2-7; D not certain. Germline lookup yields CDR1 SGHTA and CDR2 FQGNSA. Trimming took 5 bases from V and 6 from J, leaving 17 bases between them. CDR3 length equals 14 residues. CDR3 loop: CASSPPGSKFEQYF. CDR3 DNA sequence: TGTGCCAGCAGCCCCCCAGGATCGAAATTCGAGCAGTACTTC. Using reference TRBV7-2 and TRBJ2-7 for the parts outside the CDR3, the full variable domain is GAGVSQSPSNKVTEKGKDVELRCDPISGHTALYWYRQSLGQGLEFLIYFQGNSAPDKSGLPSDRFSAERTGGSVSTLTIQRTQQEDSAVYLCASSPPGSKFEQYFGPGTRLTVT.

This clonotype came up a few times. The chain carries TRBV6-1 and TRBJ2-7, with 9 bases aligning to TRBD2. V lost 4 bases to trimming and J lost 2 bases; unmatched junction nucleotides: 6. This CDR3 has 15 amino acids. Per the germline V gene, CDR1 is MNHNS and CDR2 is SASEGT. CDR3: CASSAGSGGPYEQYF. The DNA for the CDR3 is TGTGCCAGCAGTGCGGGTAGCGGGGGCCCCTACGAGCAGTACTTC.

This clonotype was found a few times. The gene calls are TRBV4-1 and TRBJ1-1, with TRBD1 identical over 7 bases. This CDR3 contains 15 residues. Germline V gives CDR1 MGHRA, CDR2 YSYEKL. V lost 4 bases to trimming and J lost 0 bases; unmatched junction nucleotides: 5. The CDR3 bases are TGCGCCAGCAGCCCTCTACAGGGGATGAACACTGAAGCTTTCTTT. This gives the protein CASSPLQGMNTEAFF.

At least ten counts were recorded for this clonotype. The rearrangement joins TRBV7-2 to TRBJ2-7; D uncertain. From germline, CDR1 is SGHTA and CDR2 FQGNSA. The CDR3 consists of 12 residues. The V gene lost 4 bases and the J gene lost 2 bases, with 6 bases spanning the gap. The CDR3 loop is CASSSDAYEQYF. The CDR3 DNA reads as TGTGCCAGCAGCTCAGACGCCTACGAGCAGTACTTC.

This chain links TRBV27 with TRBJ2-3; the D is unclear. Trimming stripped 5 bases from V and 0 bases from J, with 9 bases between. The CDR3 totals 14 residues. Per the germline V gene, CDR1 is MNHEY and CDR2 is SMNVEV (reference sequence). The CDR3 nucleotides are TGTGCCAGCAGTACCGCCCCCAGCACAGATACGCAGTATTTT. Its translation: CASSTAPSTDTQYF.

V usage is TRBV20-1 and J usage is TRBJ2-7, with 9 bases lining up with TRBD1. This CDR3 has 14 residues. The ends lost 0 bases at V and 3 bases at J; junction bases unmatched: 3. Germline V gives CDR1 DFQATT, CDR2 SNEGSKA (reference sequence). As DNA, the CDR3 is TGCAGTGCTAGAGACACGGGACAGGGCTACGAGCAGTACTTC. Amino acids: CSARDTGQGYEQYF.

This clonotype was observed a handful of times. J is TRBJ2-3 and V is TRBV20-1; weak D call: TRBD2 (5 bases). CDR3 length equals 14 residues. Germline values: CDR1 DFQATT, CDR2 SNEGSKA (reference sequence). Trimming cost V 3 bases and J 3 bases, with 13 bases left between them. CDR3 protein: CSARVAGTTDTQYF. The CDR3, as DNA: TGCAGTGCTAGGGTGGCGGGTACGACAGATACGCAGTATTTT.

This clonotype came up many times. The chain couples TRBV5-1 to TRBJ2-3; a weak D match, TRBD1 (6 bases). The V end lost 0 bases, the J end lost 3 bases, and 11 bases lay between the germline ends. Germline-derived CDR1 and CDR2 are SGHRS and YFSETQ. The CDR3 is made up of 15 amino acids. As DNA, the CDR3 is TGCGCCAGCAGCTTGGCGGGACATAATACAGATACGCAGTATTTT. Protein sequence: CASSLAGHNTDTQYF.

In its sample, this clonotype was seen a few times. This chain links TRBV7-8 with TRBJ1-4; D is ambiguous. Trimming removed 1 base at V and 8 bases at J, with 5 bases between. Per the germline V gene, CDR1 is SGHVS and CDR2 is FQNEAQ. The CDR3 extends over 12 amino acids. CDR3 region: CASSLETEKLFF. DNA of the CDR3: TGTGCCAGCAGCTTAGAAACCGAAAAACTGTTTTTT.

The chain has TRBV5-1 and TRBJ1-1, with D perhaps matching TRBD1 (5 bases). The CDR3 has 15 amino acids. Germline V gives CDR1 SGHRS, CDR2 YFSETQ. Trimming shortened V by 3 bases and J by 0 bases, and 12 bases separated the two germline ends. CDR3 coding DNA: TGCGCCAGCAGCTCGCAGGGAGGGTTGAACACTGAAGCTTTCTTT. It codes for CASSSQGGLNTEAFF.

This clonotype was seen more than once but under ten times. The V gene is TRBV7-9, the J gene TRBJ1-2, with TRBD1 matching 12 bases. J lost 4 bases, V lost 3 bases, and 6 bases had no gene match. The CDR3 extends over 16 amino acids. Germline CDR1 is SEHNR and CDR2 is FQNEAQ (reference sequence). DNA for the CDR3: TGTGCCAGCAGCTTGCAGGGACAGGGGGCTCCCTATGGCTACACCTTC. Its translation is CASSLQGQGAPYGYTF.